The 25 T cell receptor beta chains in this list originate from one sample, sequenced in a study of blood T cell repertoires in COVID-19 (dated by TCRdb to 2020 to 2022). Library prep was done by the immunoSEQ multiplex PCR assay. TCRdb carries this immuneACCESS record with in-frame sequences only. Its versions omit some clonotypes, under half of them owing to an unresolved V gene in the studies checked, with the rest unexplained. The sample table holds tens of thousands of clones, of which about 70% were seen once. The ten biggest clones cover 25% to 30% of the sample. Sequencing was performed on peripheral blood. Source of these receptors: a woman aged 80 or older with active or convalescent COVID-19.

This clone was observed a handful of times. The rearrangement uses TRBV11-3 and TRBJ2-2; 7 bases are a match to TRBD1. Per the germline V gene, CDR1 is SGHNT and CDR2 is YENEEA. The V gene end was trimmed by 5 bases and the J gene end by 1 base; junction bases not matched to a gene: 13. The CDR3 covers 18 residues. CDR3 coding DNA: TGTGCCAGCAGCCCACCCCTTGGGTCAGGGGGGAACACCGGGGAGCTGTTTTTT. It codes for CASSPPLGSGGNTGELFF.

The chain is built from TRBV2 and TRBJ2-1; 10 bases align to TRBD2. There are 15 residues in the CDR3. The V segment lost 3 bases and the J segment 7 bases; nucleotides outside the gene matches: 6. Looked up from germline, CDR1 is SNHLY and CDR2 is FYNNEI. The CDR3 nucleotides read TGTGCCAGCAGTGACTGGAGCGGGGGGGGGAATGAGCAGTTCTTC. It yields the protein CASSDWSGGGNEQFF.

The V gene is TRBV2, the J gene TRBJ2-7, with 10 bases identical to TRBD2. Per germline, CDR1 SNHLY and CDR2 FYNNEI. V shed 6 bases and J 3 bases; nucleotides not matched to a gene: 8. This CDR3 is 15 amino acids long. The CDR3 coding sequence is TGTGCCAGCAGGTCCTCTAGCGGGGGTTTCTACGAGCAGTACTTC. Amino acids: CASRSSSGGFYEQYF.

The chain employs TRBV3-1 (or the pseudogene TRBV3-2) and TRBJ1-2; D unclear. V dropped 0 bases and J dropped 0 bases, with 11 bases sitting between them. The germline V gene encodes CDR1 LGHDT and CDR2 YNNKEL (reference sequence). The CDR3 spans 16 residues. The CDR3 DNA sequence: TGTGCCAGCAGCCAAGATCTGCAGGCCTCTAACTATGGCTACACCTTC. Translated, it gives CASSQDLQASNYGYTF.

The chain is built from TRBV7-2 and TRBJ1-5, with 7 bases that match TRBD1. This CDR3 has 15 residues. CDR1 and CDR2 (germline): SGHTA, FQGNSA. Trimming at V came to 2 bases and at J to 2 bases, leaving 3 bases not matched to a gene. The CDR3 sequence: CASSLIGQGNQPQHF. CDR3 bases: TGTGCCAGCAGCTTAATAGGACAGGGCAATCAGCCCCAGCATTTT.

The J gene is TRBJ1-3, the V gene TRBV6-5; TRBD1 matches 7 bases. The J segment lost 4 bases and the V segment lost 2 bases, leaving 2 bases of the junction unmatched. Germline V CDR1 and CDR2: MNHEY, SVGAGI. The CDR3 contains 14 residues. The chain's CDR3 is CASSYDREGNTIYF. The CDR3 DNA follows: TGTGCCAGCAGTTACGACAGGGAGGGAAACACCATATATTTT.

The J gene is TRBJ2-7, the V gene TRBV6-1; TRBD1 agrees at 9 bases. The germline CDR1 and CDR2 sequences are MNHNS and SASEGT. The J segment lost 6 bases and the V segment lost 5 bases, leaving 5 bases of the junction unmatched. The CDR3 is 13 residues long. CDR3 nucleotides: TGTGCCAGCAGTTCCGGGACAGGGACCGAGCAGTACTTC. Protein sequence: CASSSGTGTEQYF.

V and J are TRBV12-3 or TRBV12-4 and TRBJ1-1; 7 nucleotides agree with TRBD1. J lost 11 bases, V lost 2 bases, and 5 bases had no gene match. The length of the CDR3 is 12 residues. The CDR3 region has the DNA TGTGCCAGCAGTTTAAAGGCCAGGGGGGCTTTCTTT. Its translation: CASSLKARGAFF.

The chain has TRBV5-1 and TRBJ1-2; 9 bases map to TRBD1. Germline CDR1 and CDR2: SGHRS and YFSETQ. V shed 4 bases, J shed 8 bases, and the junction held 12 bases outside the gene matches. This CDR3 contains 15 residues. In nucleotides, the CDR3 is TGCGCCAGCAGCGACCTAGTACAGGGGGCGAGAGGCTACACCTTC. Its translation is CASSDLVQGARGYTF.

This chain connects TRBV4-1 to TRBJ2-1; perhaps TRBD2 as D (6 bases). Trimming cost V 0 bases and J 10 bases, with 13 bases left between them. The CDR3 length is 14 residues. CDR1 is MGHRA and CDR2 is YSYEKL in the germline V gene. The CDR3 is CASSQEAGGSEQFF. The DNA for the CDR3 is TGCGCCAGCAGCCAAGAAGCAGGAGGGTCGGAGCAGTTCTTC.

The V gene is TRBV24-1, the J gene TRBJ2-3; 10 nucleotides line up with TRBD2. V gave up 10 bases and J gave up 5 bases; unmatched junction bases: 5. Per the germline V gene, CDR1 is KGHDR and CDR2 is SFDVKD. There are 13 residues in the CDR3. The CDR3 here is CATASGGLDTQYF. The CDR3, as DNA: TGTGCCACGGCTAGCGGGGGTCTAGATACGCAGTATTTT.

The chain links TRBV3-1 (or the pseudogene TRBV3-2) to TRBJ2-5, with D possibly matching TRBD1 (5 bases). Trimming took 5 bases from V and 2 from J, leaving 12 bases between them. From germline, CDR1 is LGHDT and CDR2 YNNKEL (reference sequence). There are 14 residues in the CDR3. In DNA form, the CDR3 reads TGTGCCAGCAGCGTCCGGAGACAGCAAGAGACCCAGTACTTC. Translated: CASSVRRQQETQYF.

The J gene is TRBJ2-7, the V gene TRBV3-1 (or the pseudogene TRBV3-2), with 13 bases aligning to TRBD2. The CDR3 consists of 14 residues. Germline loops: CDR1 LGHDT, CDR2 YNNKEL (reference sequence). V shed 10 bases, J shed 6 bases, and the junction held 9 bases outside the gene matches. The CDR3 DNA sequence: TGTGCCACCAAACTAGCGGGGGGGCCGGGCGAGCAGTACTTC. Residues: CATKLAGGPGEQYF.

With respect to this clone: Other DNA sequences in this sample translate to the same CDR3. This chain links TRBV5-1 with TRBJ2-1; 13 bases map to TRBD2. The germline V gene encodes CDR1 SGHRS and CDR2 YFSETQ. This CDR3 is built from 15 residues. V dropped 2 bases and J dropped 6; count of bases not matched to a gene: 2. CDR3 DNA sequence: TGCGCCAGCAGCTTTCGGACTAGCGGGGGCAATGAGCAGTTCTTC. It translates to CASSFRTSGGNEQFF.

CDR3: CASSPSGTGNGYTF. CDR3 nucleotides: TGTGCCAGCAGCCCCTCCGGGACAGGGAATGGCTACACCTTC. This chain uses TRBV3-1 (or the pseudogene TRBV3-2) with TRBJ1-2; TRBD1 aligns across 9 bases. The CDR3 runs 14 residues. Trimming took 4 bases from V and 6 from J; bases not matched to a gene: 6. Germline V CDR1 and CDR2: LGHDT, YNNKEL (reference sequence).

The V and J genes are TRBV5-6 and TRBJ1-2; 7 bases are a match to TRBD1. The CDR3 is 17 residues long. CDR1 and CDR2 from the germline V gene are SGHDT and YYEEEE. With 2 bases clipped from V and 8 bases from J, the junction kept 18 bases outside the gene matches. CDR3 in DNA: TGTGCCAGCAGCTTCACCCGCCGCCGGACAGGAGTGGGAGGCTACACCTTC. As protein: CASSFTRRRTGVGGYTF. Full variable domain (outside the CDR3, taken from reference TRBV5-6 and TRBJ1-2): DAGVTQSPTHLIKTRGQQVTLRCSPKSGHDTVSWYQQALGQGPQFIFQYYEEEERQRGNFPDRFSGHQFPNYSSELNVNALLLGDSALYLCASSFTRRRTGVGGYTFGSGTRLTVV.

The rearrangement joins TRBV4-3 to TRBJ1-2; no firm D call. The CDR3 runs 15 residues. Per the germline V gene, CDR1 is LGHNA and CDR2 is YSLEER. Trimming removed 3 bases from V and 6 bases from J, with 17 bases in between. The chain's CDR3 is CASSHTEGYPDGYTF. The CDR3 DNA is TGCGCCAGCAGCCACACGGAGGGCTACCCTGATGGCTACACCTTC.

The CDR3 loop reads CATSDSGTGGLDTQYF. CDR3 nucleotides: TGTGCCACCAGTGACTCCGGGACAGGGGGCTTGGATACGCAGTATTTT. The chain is built from TRBV24-1 and TRBJ2-3; TRBD1 agrees at 12 bases. This CDR3 has 16 amino acids. Trimming removed 4 bases from V and 6 bases from J; junction bases left unmatched: 7. Per germline, CDR1 KGHDR and CDR2 SFDVKD.

This clone showed up just once. The genes are TRBV5-8 and TRBJ2-5; tentative D call: TRBD1 (7 bases). CDR3 length equals 15 residues. Trimming took off 4 bases at V and 3 bases at J, with 16 bases between the two ends. Germline V CDR1 and CDR2: SGHTS, YDEGEE. The CDR3 nucleotides are TGTGCCAGCAGCCTGGAGGGGACAGAGAAAGAGACCCAGTACTTC. This translates into CASSLEGTEKETQYF.

This clone came up once. The V gene is TRBV19, the J gene TRBJ2-3; 10 bases align to TRBD2. V trimming: 8 bases; J trimming: 5 bases; junction bases outside the gene matches: 7. CDR1 and CDR2 from the germline V gene are LNHDA and SQIVND (reference sequence). The CDR3 loop spans 14 amino acids. The CDR3 DNA is TGTGCCAGTCAGAGCGGGGGGGCGATAGATACGCAGTATTTT. Its translation: CASQSGGAIDTQYF. Combining the CDR3 with reference TRBV19 and TRBJ2-3 gives the whole variable domain DGGITQSPKYLFRKEGQNVTLSCEQNLNHDAMYWYRQDPGQGLRLIYYSQIVNDFQKGDIAEGYSVSREKKESFPLTVTSAQKNPTAFYLCASQSGGAIDTQYFGPGTRLTVL.

This rearrangement joins TRBV6-2 or TRBV6-3 to TRBJ2-1; no definite D call. The CDR3 loop spans 15 amino acids. V was shortened by 6 bases and J by 4 bases, with 16 bases between the two germline ends. Germline lookup yields CDR1 MNHEY and CDR2 SVGEGT. CDR3 bases: TGTGCCAGCAGCCCCATGCTGCTCCTATACAATGAGCAGTTCTTC. Translation gives CASSPMLLLYNEQFF.

This chain uses TRBV7-9 with TRBJ2-2; 8 bases fit TRBD1. V lost 2 bases to trimming and J lost 0 bases; unmatched junction nucleotides: 5. CDR1 and CDR2 (germline): SEHNR, FQNEAQ (reference sequence). The CDR3 contains 17 residues. The CDR3 DNA reads TGTGCCAGCAGCTTATTAAACAGGGGGTCGAACACCGGGGAGCTGTTTTTT. Translated, it gives CASSLLNRGSNTGELFF.

The J gene is TRBJ2-5, the V gene TRBV6-2 or TRBV6-3; a possible D gene is TRBD1 (6 bases). Germline CDR1 and CDR2: MNHEY and SVGEGT. V lost 5 bases to trimming and J lost 5 bases, with 6 bases between them. The length of the CDR3 is 11 residues. CDR3 in DNA: TGTGCCAGCAGTACAGGGGAGACCCAGTACTTC. As protein: CASSTGETQYF.

The CDR3 loop reads CASSQTKTAGGYTF. Written as DNA, the CDR3 is TGTGCCAGCAGTCAGACGAAGACAGCAGGTGGCTACACCTTC. This sequence joins TRBV6-5 and TRBJ1-2; maybe TRBD1 (5 bases). CDR1 is MNHEY and CDR2 is SVGAGI in the germline V gene. This CDR3 region has 14 residues. Trimming shortened V by 5 bases and J by 7 bases, and 17 bases separated the two germline ends.

The gene calls are TRBV29-1 and TRBJ1-1; a weak D match, TRBD1 (5 bases). CDR1 is SQVTM and CDR2 is ANQGSEA in the germline V gene. This CDR3 has 15 residues. Trimming left V 3 bases short and J 0 bases short, with 14 bases between. The CDR3 sequence is CSVEPGLSMNTEAFF. The CDR3 DNA reads as TGCAGCGTTGAGCCGGGACTGAGCATGAACACTGAAGCTTTCTTT.